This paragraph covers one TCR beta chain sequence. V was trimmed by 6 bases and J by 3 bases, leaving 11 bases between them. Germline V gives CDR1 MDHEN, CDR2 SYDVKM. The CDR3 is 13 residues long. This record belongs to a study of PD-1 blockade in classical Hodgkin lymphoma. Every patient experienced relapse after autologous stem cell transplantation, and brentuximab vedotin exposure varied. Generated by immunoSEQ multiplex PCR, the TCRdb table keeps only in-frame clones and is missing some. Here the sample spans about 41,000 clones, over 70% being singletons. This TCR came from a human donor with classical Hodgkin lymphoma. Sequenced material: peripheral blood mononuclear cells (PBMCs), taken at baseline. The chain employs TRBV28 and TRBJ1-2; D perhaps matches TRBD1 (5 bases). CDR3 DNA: TGTGCCAGCAGCGGGACGGACCACTATGGCTACACCTTC. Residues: CASSGTDHYGYTF.